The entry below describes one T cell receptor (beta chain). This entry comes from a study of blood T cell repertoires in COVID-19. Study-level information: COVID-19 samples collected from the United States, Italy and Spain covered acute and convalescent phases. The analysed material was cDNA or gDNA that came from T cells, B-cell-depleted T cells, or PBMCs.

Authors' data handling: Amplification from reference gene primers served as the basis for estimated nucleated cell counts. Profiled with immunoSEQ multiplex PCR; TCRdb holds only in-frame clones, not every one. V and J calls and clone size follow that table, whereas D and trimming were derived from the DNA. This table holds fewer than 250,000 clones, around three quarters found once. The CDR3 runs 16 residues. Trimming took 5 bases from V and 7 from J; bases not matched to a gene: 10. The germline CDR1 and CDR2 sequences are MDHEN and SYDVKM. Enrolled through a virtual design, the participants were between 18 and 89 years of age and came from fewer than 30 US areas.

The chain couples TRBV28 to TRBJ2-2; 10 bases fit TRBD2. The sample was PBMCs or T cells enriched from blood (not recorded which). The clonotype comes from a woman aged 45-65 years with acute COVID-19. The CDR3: CASSPGLAGEHGELFF. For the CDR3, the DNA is TGTGCCAGCAGTCCGGGGCTAGCGGGGGAACACGGGGAGCTGTTTTTT.